This TCR beta chain is from a study of T-cell reconstitution after alpha-beta-depleted transplantation in children. Germline CDR1 and CDR2: SGHDN and FVKESK. The CDR3 loop spans 11 amino acids. The V and J ends lost 5 bases and 10 bases respectively, with 9 bases between them. TCRbeta library construction was performed incorporating unique molecular identifiers. Using its own MiXCR run on the PCR reads, TCRdb lists one record per CDR3 protein. Of over 150,000 distinct CDR3 sequences detected, approximately 6.8% appear once; the ten largest clones hold 3%. This clonotype was detected many times. This clonotype was obtained from a human donor who donated a stem cell graft to a child with Wiskott-Aldrich syndrome. The chain uses TRBV14 and TRBJ2-1; no reliable D call. This specimen was PBMCs from the stem cell graft donor, taken from the stem cell graft. In nucleotides, the CDR3 is TGTGCCAGCAGCTCCTTCGGGGAGCAGTTCTTC. Translated, it gives CASSSFGEQFF.